A single sample is the source of the 8 T cell receptor beta chains below, sequenced in a study of blood T cell repertoires in COVID-19. Method: immunoSEQ multiplex PCR; TCRdb's copy keeps in-frame clones and lacks some. The sample has about 170,000 clones; roughly 78% are singletons. The specimen sequenced was PBMCs or T cells enriched from blood (not recorded which). The origin of the receptors is a woman aged 70-85 years in a cohort exposed to, infected with or recovered from COVID-19 (not recorded which).

The gene calls are TRBV7-8 and TRBJ1-1; 9 bases map to TRBD1. This CDR3 has 15 amino acids. Trimming removed 1 base from V and 3 bases from J; junction bases left unmatched: 3. CDR1 and CDR2 (germline): SGHVS, FQNEAQ. The DNA for the CDR3 is TGTGCCAGCAGCTTAGGGGACAGGGACTACACTGAAGCTTTCTTT. Encoded protein: CASSLGDRDYTEAFF. Full variable domain (rest looked up from reference TRBV7-8 and TRBJ1-1): GAGVSQSPRYKVAKRGQDVALRCDPISGHVSLFWYQQALGQGPEFLTYFQNEAQLDKSGLPSDRFFAERPEGSVSTLKIQRTQQEDSAVYLCASSLGDRDYTEAFFGQGTRLTVV.

This sequence joins TRBV6-5 and TRBJ1-6; 8 nucleotides align to TRBD1. After removal of 0 bases from V and 14 bases from J, the junction contained 9 bases not matched to a gene. CDR3 size: 15 residues. Germline V gene data show CDR1 as MNHEY and CDR2 as SVGAGI. The CDR3 DNA is TGTGCCAGCAGTTACTCGACCAGGGGGCCATCGGCCCTCCACTTT. Amino acids: CASSYSTRGPSALHF.

This clone was detected ten times or more. This chain joins TRBV28 and TRBJ2-1; D call uncertain. Trimming stripped 4 bases from V and 0 bases from J, with 13 bases between. The germline CDR1 and CDR2 sequences are MDHEN and SYDVKM. The CDR3 totals 16 residues. CDR3 sequence reads: CASSSLLADSYNEQFF. DNA of the CDR3: TGTGCCAGCAGTTCCTTGTTAGCAGACTCCTACAATGAGCAGTTCTTC.

The chain recombines TRBV4-1 with TRBJ2-2, with no clear D. Trimming left V 6 bases short and J 1 base short, with 6 bases between. The CDR3 is made up of 13 amino acids. The germline gives CDR1 MGHRA, CDR2 YSYEKL. CDR3 sequence: CASRAWNTGELFF. CDR3 in DNA: TGCGCCAGCAGGGCTTGGAACACCGGGGAGCTGTTTTTT.

This clone was counted once. The chain couples TRBV28 to TRBJ2-7; TRBD1 matches at 11 bases. With V trimmed by 6 bases and J by 3 bases, 4 bases remained unmatched. The CDR3 totals 14 residues. CDR1 and CDR2 from the germline V gene are MDHEN and SYDVKM. The CDR3 DNA reads TGTGCCAGCAGGCTAGGGACAGGGGGCTACGAGCAGTACTTC. Its protein is CASRLGTGGYEQYF.

This chain links TRBV5-5 with TRBJ1-4; D is possibly TRBD1 (5 bases). The CDR3 runs 14 residues. Germline CDR1 and CDR2: SGHKS and YYEKEE (reference sequence). Trimming cost V 0 bases and J 8 bases, with 11 bases left between them. The CDR3 protein is CASSLEAGNEKLFF. DNA of the CDR3: TGTGCCAGCAGCTTGGAGGCAGGGAACGAAAAACTGTTTTTT.

The CDR3 DNA reads TGTGCCAGCTCACCAAAGGGACTAGCGGGAGGTAGCTCCTACGAGCAGTACTTC. This encodes CASSPKGLAGGSSYEQYF. The chain joins TRBV18 to TRBJ2-7; 15 bases line up with TRBD2. The CDR3 consists of 18 residues. J was trimmed by 0 bases and V by 2 bases; bases with no gene match: 5. Per the germline V gene, CDR1 is KGHSH and CDR2 is LQKENI.

The V call is TRBV15, the J call TRBJ2-2, with D perhaps matching TRBD2 (6 bases). The CDR3 has 17 residues. V was clipped by 2 bases and J by 4 bases, with 17 bases between them. In germline, CDR1 is LNHNV, CDR2 YYDKDF (reference sequence). CDR3 protein: CATSRPKGLRGTGELFF. The CDR3, as DNA: TGTGCCACCAGCAGACCAAAGGGACTCCGAGGCACCGGGGAGCTGTTTTTT.